This T cell receptor beta chain was recovered during a study of T cell responses to AZD1222 COVID-19 vaccine. General study findings and limits: Donors, mostly white British, included more females; clonal diversity was possibly underestimated. Only six or seven AZD1222 recipients tested seropositive at baseline.

To note about this clone: Its specificity is unknown. Within the sample, other DNA sequences also encode this same CDR3.

The method was immunoSEQ multiplex PCR; TCRdb's version includes in-frame clones alone and lacks a portion of them. The table shows under 45,000 clones, with 88% occurring only once. Per the germline V gene, CDR1 is SGHTA and CDR2 is FQGTGA. With V trimmed by 5 bases and J by 7 bases, 8 bases remained unmatched. The CDR3 totals 15 residues. Material: peripheral blood, obtained 28 days after the second dose of the MenACWY control vaccine. V is TRBV7-3 and J is TRBJ2-1, with 10 bases matching TRBD2. The source is an adult who received the MenACWY meningococcal vaccine as a control. CDR3 DNA sequence: TGTGCCAGCAGCCTCTTAGCGGGAGGTGATAATGAGCAGTTCTTC. Residues: CASSLLAGGDNEQFF.